The 20 T cell receptor beta chains below come from one sample, sequenced in a study of blood T cells in healthy people across ages. PCR was performed a second time for about 7 to 11 cycles using a sample-barcoded 5' primer and a J-beta primer mix. MiXCR, applied by TCRdb to the 5' RACE reads, yields one record per CDR3 protein. The table includes about 1.1 million distinct CDR3 sequences, around two fifths detected once. Sequenced: blood. These receptors all stem from a man in his late teens or twenties in good health.

V usage is TRBV10-3 and J usage is TRBJ1-1; possible D gene TRBD1, 6 bases. The CDR3 runs 18 residues. The V gene's germline CDR1 is ENHRY and CDR2 SYGVKD. Trimming left V 6 bases short and J 8 bases short, with 31 bases between. CDR3 DNA: TGTGCCATCAGATCAGACAGTTTGAGTCGGAAACAGGGTTTCGAAGCTTTCTTT. Protein product: CAIRSDSLSRKQGFEAFF.

This rearrangement joins TRBV25-1 to TRBJ1-1, with 8 bases lining up with TRBD1. Unmatched junction bases numbered 7, after V lost 8 bases and J lost 5 bases. The length of the CDR3 is 13 residues. From germline, CDR1 is MGHDK and CDR2 SYGVNS. DNA for the CDR3: TGTGCCAGCTCGACAGGGGTAGTAACTGAAGCTTTCTTT. Its translation: CASSTGVVTEAFF.

This clonotype was seen a few times. This rearrangement joins TRBV20-1 to TRBJ1-1; tentatively, D is TRBD1 (6 bases). CDR1 is DFQATT, CDR2 SNEGSKA, per germline (reference sequence). V was shortened by 3 bases and J by 4 bases, with 12 bases between the two germline ends. The CDR3 contains 13 residues. CDR3 DNA: TGCAGTGCTAGGGGGGGGCTAGCCACTGAAGCTTTCTTT. Protein product: CSARGGLATEAFF.

The J gene is TRBJ1-2, the V gene TRBV6-2 or TRBV6-3; D is unclear. The V gene lost 7 bases and the J gene lost 8 bases, with 14 bases spanning the gap. The length of the CDR3 is 12 residues. Germline CDR1 MNHEY, CDR2 SVGEGT. The CDR3 nucleotides are TGTGCCAGCATGGGTCAGGAGGTCGGCTACACCTTC. This encodes CASMGQEVGYTF.

The chain combines TRBV6-5 with TRBJ2-1; 13 bases line up with TRBD2. This CDR3 contains 15 residues. Per germline, CDR1 MNHEY and CDR2 SVGAGI. V lost 6 bases, J lost 9 bases, and 8 bases stayed unmatched. This CDR3 is CASRPTSGGAGEQFF. Written as DNA, the CDR3 is TGTGCCAGCAGACCCACTAGCGGGGGGGCCGGTGAGCAGTTCTTC.

The V and J genes are TRBV12-3 or TRBV12-4 and TRBJ2-1, with TRBD1 as a possible D gene (7 bases). The better agreement between TRBJ2-7 and the DNA end casts doubt on the J call. This CDR3 contains 15 residues. The CDR3 sequence: CASSLGRGQYNEQYF. The CDR3 nucleotides read TGTGCCAGCAGTTTAGGGAGGGGGCAATACAATGAGCAGTACTTC.

This clonotype has more than one count but fewer than ten. The J gene is TRBJ1-1, the V gene TRBV7-2; D may be TRBD1 (6 bases). Trimming took off 4 bases at V and 5 bases at J, with 17 bases between the two ends. The CDR3 spans 15 residues. Germline V gene data show CDR1 as SGHTA and CDR2 as FQGNSA. The CDR3 DNA reads TGTGCCAGCAGCTCCCGCTTACAGGGCAAGACTGAAGCTTTCTTT. Translation gives CASSSRLQGKTEAFF.

The rearrangement uses TRBV18 and TRBJ1-5, with TRBD1 matching 8 bases. This CDR3 region has 16 residues. The V segment lost 4 bases and the J segment 0 bases; nucleotides outside the gene matches: 5. The V gene's germline CDR1 is KGHSH and CDR2 LQKENI. This CDR3 reads CASSLGTGNSNQPQHF. The CDR3 coding sequence is TGTGCCAGCTCACTGGGGACAGGAAATAGCAATCAGCCCCAGCATTTT.

This clonotype has a handful of counts. The chain uses TRBV7-2 and TRBJ1-1; D call uncertain. The CDR3 sequence is 13 residues long. V lost 4 bases, J lost 10 bases, and 16 bases lay in between. Germline V CDR1 and CDR2: SGHTA, FQGNSA. The CDR3 coding sequence is TGTGCCAGCAGCTCCCTTATCGAGCGGGGAGCTTTCTTT. This codes for CASSSLIERGAFF.

This clonotype was counted only a few times. This chain joins TRBV10-3 and TRBJ1-1; D is perhaps TRBD1 (5 bases). This CDR3 region has 12 residues. The V gene lost 8 bases and the J gene lost 3 bases, with 10 bases spanning the gap. Germline V gene data show CDR1 as ENHRY and CDR2 as SYGVKD. The CDR3 protein is CAIGGAHTEAFF. The CDR3 nucleotides are TGTGCCATCGGCGGGGCACACACTGAAGCTTTCTTT.

The V gene is TRBV15, the J gene TRBJ1-2, with D uncertain. Germline V CDR1 and CDR2: LNHNV, YYDKDF (reference sequence). The CDR3 is 14 amino acids. V shed 0 bases and J shed 4 bases, with 9 bases lying between them. CDR3 residues: CATSRDWQPYGYTF. The CDR3 nucleotides are TGTGCCACCAGCAGAGATTGGCAGCCCTATGGCTACACCTTC.

The rearrangement joins TRBV20-1 to TRBJ1-1, with TRBD1 as a possible D gene (6 bases). Germline values: CDR1 DFQATT, CDR2 SNEGSKA (reference sequence). The V gene lost 6 bases and the J gene lost 1 base, with 15 bases spanning the gap. The CDR3 covers 14 residues. The CDR3: CSATTGSGNTEAFF. The CDR3 coding sequence is TGCAGTGCAACCACAGGGTCGGGGAACACTGAAGCTTTCTTT.

About this clonotype: At one end, the junction sequence differs from germline, possibly due to a read error. DNA for the CDR3: TGCAGTGCTAGGCGGGGGGGCTACCAAGAGACTCAGTACTTC. Protein product: CSARRGGYQETQYF. This rearrangement joins TRBV20-1 to TRBJ2-5, with 9 bases aligning to TRBD2. Germline V gives CDR1 DFQATT, CDR2 SNEGSKA (reference sequence). The CDR3 loop spans 14 amino acids.

As concerns this clonotype: The junction shows a germline mismatch at one end, possibly a read error. The chain carries TRBV28 and TRBJ1-6; TRBD1 is a possible D gene (5 bases). This CDR3 contains 13 residues. CDR1 is MDHEN and CDR2 is SYDVKM in the germline V gene. CDR3 coding DNA: TGTGCCAGCAGTTTTTATGGGGGGGAACCCCCCCACTTT. Translation: CASSFYGGEPPHF.

This clonotype was counted ten times or more. The V and J genes are TRBV5-1 and TRBJ1-2, with D unclear. Germline-derived CDR1 and CDR2 are SGHRS and YFSETQ. The CDR3 totals 12 residues. With 3 bases removed from V and 5 bases from J, the gap between germline ends came to 8 bases. The CDR3 nucleotides read TGCGCCAGCAGCTCAGACGCGTATGGCTACACCTTC. Protein sequence: CASSSDAYGYTF.

The chain couples TRBV7-9 to TRBJ2-1; TRBD2 matches at 7 bases. V dropped 3 bases and J dropped 3; count of bases not matched to a gene: 2. Germline V gene lookup returns CDR1 SEHNR and CDR2 FQNEAQ (reference sequence). The CDR3 runs 14 residues. For the CDR3, the DNA is TGTGCCAGCAGCTTTGGGGGGGTCTACAATGAGCAGTTCTTC. Amino acids: CASSFGGVYNEQFF.

The chain employs TRBV25-1 and TRBJ1-1; D is undetermined. CDR3 length equals 17 residues. CDR1 and CDR2 from the germline V gene are MGHDK and SYGVNS. Trimming cost V 0 bases and J 1 base, with 15 bases left between them. CDR3 sequence: CASSEYSMIGRNTEAFF. In DNA, the CDR3 is TGTGCCAGCAGTGAATATAGCATGATCGGTAGGAACACTGAAGCTTTCTTT.

The V gene is TRBV20-1, the J gene TRBJ2-3, with D unresolved. CDR1 and CDR2 from the germline V gene are DFQATT and SNEGSKA (reference sequence). Between the trimmed V and J ends, which lost 0 bases and 3 bases, there was a span of 13 bases. This CDR3 region has 15 residues. CDR3 sequence (DNA): TGCAGTGCTAGAGATCTGGGGTCGTTGACAGATACGCAGTATTTT. It is translated as CSARDLGSLTDTQYF.

The gene calls are TRBV21-1 and TRBJ2-5; TRBD2, the table's D call, was not compared with the DNA. TRBV21-1 constitutes a pseudogene. CDR3 length: 15 residues. The CDR3 here is CASIPRLGTQETQYF. CDR3 sequence (DNA): TGTGCCAGCATCCCCCGACTGGGGACTCAAGAGACCCAGTACTTC.

This chain connects TRBV2 to TRBJ2-7, with 7 bases fitting TRBD1. The ends lost 1 base at V and 5 bases at J; junction bases unmatched: 2. Germline V gene data show CDR1 as SNHLY and CDR2 as FYNNEI. The length of the CDR3 is 13 residues. The CDR3 DNA is TGTGCCAGCAGTGAAGAGACAGGGAACGAGCAGTACTTC. It yields the protein CASSEETGNEQYF.